The 28 T cell receptor beta chains listed next were all sequenced from one sample in a study of Tregs in tolerant kidney transplant recipients. Assay used: immunoSEQ multiplex PCR; TCRdb lists only in-frame clones, some missing. The sample has over 45,000 clones. The specimen was CD4+ T cells from blood, collected before the transplant. The receptors shown here come from a human donor who received a combined kidney and bone marrow transplant.

Notes on this clone: The CDR3 end lies 3 residues beyond the end of the read and is filled in from the germline J gene. J is TRBJ2-7 and V is TRBV20-1, with TRBD1 matching over 10 bases. Germline V CDR1 and CDR2: DFQATT, SNEGSKA (reference sequence). V lost 5 bases, J lost 5 bases, and 12 bases stayed unmatched. The CDR3 runs to 15 residues. Partial CDR3 DNA: TGCAGTGCTCTCCGGTCGACAGGGGGCCAGGACGAG. Its protein is CSALRSTGGQDE. The entire CDR3 sequence reads CSALRSTGGQDEQYF.

A note on this clone: Read coverage stops 3 residues before the CDR3 terminus; the germline J gene supplies the remainder. This rearrangement joins TRBV10-3 to TRBJ1-5; possible D gene TRBD1, 6 bases. V was clipped by 4 bases and J by 3 bases, with 10 bases between them. Germline values: CDR1 ENHRY, CDR2 SYGVKD. The CDR3 consists of 14 residues. The CDR3 protein is CAISGQGSNQPQHF. The covered CDR3 bases are TGTGCCATCAGTGGGCAGGGGTCCAATCAGCCC.

Notes on this clone: The read stops 3 residues short of the end of the CDR3; the missing end is completed from the germline J gene. The V and J genes are TRBV18 and TRBJ2-2, with D maybe TRBD2 (6 bases). Germline lookup yields CDR1 KGHSH and CDR2 LQKENI. This CDR3 is 15 amino acids long. V lost 5 bases and J 3 bases, leaving 13 bases between the germline ends. CDR3 bases read: TGTGCCAGCTCATCTCCGACTAGACACACCGGGGAG. It specifies CASSSPTRHTGE. The whole CDR3 is CASSSPTRHTGELFF.

In the case of this clone: The read stops 3 residues short of the end of the CDR3; the missing end is completed from the germline J gene. The V call is TRBV7-2, the J call TRBJ1-5; D gene ambiguous. The germline gives CDR1 SGHTA, CDR2 FQGNSA. The CDR3 extends over 15 amino acids. Trimming cost V 1 base and J 1 base, with 8 bases left between them. CDR3 DNA, as far as it was read: TGTGCCAGCAGCTTAGGATTGACAAGCAATCAGCCC. It is translated as CASSLGLTSNQP. The whole CDR3 protein is CASSLGLTSNQPQHF.

Worth noting for this clone: The read comes to an end 3 residues before the CDR3 does, leaving the germline J gene to fill in the end. The chain is built from TRBV30 and TRBJ2-7; D is unresolved. Germline V lookup: CDR1 GTSNPN, CDR2 SVGIG (reference sequence). V was shortened by 0 bases and J by 4 bases, with 16 bases between the two germline ends. The length of the CDR3 is 15 residues. The part of the CDR3 DNA that was read is TGTGCCTGGAGTGTACGCATGGGCATACAGTACGAG. Protein: CAWSVRMGIQYE. The whole CDR3 protein reads CAWSVRMGIQYEQYF.

A note on this clone: The CDR3 end lies 3 residues beyond the end of the read and is filled in from the germline J gene. The chain links TRBV5-1 to TRBJ2-5; 7 nucleotides match TRBD1. The junction had 7 bases not matched to a gene; V was cut back by 3 bases and J by 2 bases. CDR1 and CDR2 from the germline V gene are SGHRS and YFSETQ. The CDR3 runs to 15 residues. CDR3 sequence: CASSWTGQKQETQYF. Incomplete CDR3 DNA: TGCGCCAGCAGCTGGACGGGACAGAAACAAGAGACC.

Incomplete CDR3 DNA: TGTGCCAGCTCACCATCGTCAGGGGGCTTTAACTATGGC. Amino acid sequence: CASSPSSGGFNYG. The entire CDR3 is CASSPSSGGFNYGYTF. The J gene is TRBJ1-2, the V gene TRBV18; the match to TRBD1 covers 8 bases. The CDR3 extends 3 residues past the end of the read, so its final part is completed from the germline J gene. With V trimmed by 2 bases and J by 1 base, 6 bases remained unmatched. This CDR3 is 16 amino acids long. Germline assignment: CDR1 KGHSH and CDR2 LQKENI.

About this clone: With the read ending 3 residues before the CDR3 end, the germline J gene is used to fill in that end. The chain recombines TRBV19 with TRBJ1-1; D is perhaps TRBD1 (6 bases). The CDR3 sequence is 13 residues long. V dropped 9 bases and J dropped 5 bases, with 16 bases sitting between them. Germline lookup yields CDR1 LNHDA and CDR2 SQIVND (reference sequence). Partial CDR3 DNA: TGTGCCAGCCGAAGGGGGGGGTGGACTGAA. Residues: CASRRGGWTE. The entire CDR3 is CASRRGGWTEAFF.

In the case of this clone: The CDR3 end lies 3 residues beyond the end of the read and is filled in from the germline J gene. The chain couples TRBV4-1 to TRBJ1-4; D perhaps matches TRBD1 (5 bases). Per germline, CDR1 MGHRA and CDR2 YSYEKL. The V and J ends lost 0 bases and 8 bases respectively, with 7 bases between them. This CDR3 is built from 13 residues. The CDR3 reads CASSQDQGEKLFF. The part of the CDR3 DNA that was read is TGCGCCAGCAGCCAAGATCAGGGAGAAAAA.

CDR3 DNA (partial): TGTGCCTCGGGCCAAAGCGGAGACTACAATGAG. Translation: CASGQSGDYNE. The full CDR3 protein is CASGQSGDYNEQFF. This chain joins TRBV30 and TRBJ2-1; possibly TRBD2 for D (5 bases). The DNA ends 3 residues before the CDR3 does, and the rest of the CDR3 is filled in from the germline J gene. The length of the CDR3 is 14 residues. The V and J ends lost 7 bases and 3 bases respectively, with 16 bases between them. In germline, CDR1 is GTSNPN, CDR2 SVGIG (reference sequence).

As concerns this clone: Read data end 3 residues before the CDR3 end; the end is taken from the germline J gene. J is TRBJ1-6 and V is TRBV20-1, with a weak D call TRBD1 (5 bases). The CDR3 is made up of 14 amino acids. Trimming took 0 bases from V and 6 from J, leaving 9 bases between them. Germline V gives CDR1 DFQATT, CDR2 SNEGSKA (reference sequence). The sequenced part of the CDR3 DNA is TGCAGTGCTAGAGATGGGAGGGGTAATTCACCC. Its protein product is CSARDGRGNSP. The complete CDR3 reads CSARDGRGNSPLHF.

As regards this clone: The read halts 3 residues ahead of the CDR3 end, with the missing end drawn from the germline J gene. This chain links TRBV30 with TRBJ1-2; D may be TRBD1 (6 bases). Germline-derived CDR1 and CDR2 are GTSNPN and SVGIG (reference sequence). The CDR3 runs 13 residues. CDR3 residues: CAWPLGGGRGYTF. The covered CDR3 bases are TGTGCCTGGCCACTAGGAGGGGGACGAGGC.

About this clone itself: Germline is not matched at one junction end, which may reflect a read error. Read coverage stops 3 residues before the CDR3 terminus; the germline J gene supplies the remainder. The chain is built from TRBV19 and TRBJ2-2, with 9 bases matching TRBD1. The CDR3 is 14 residues long. Germline loops: CDR1 LNHDA, CDR2 SQIVND (reference sequence). The CDR3 reads CASSGTGNSGELFF. The CDR3 bases that were read are TGTGCCAGCTCCGGGACAGGGAACTCCGGGGAG.

Notes on this clone: Read sequence stops 3 residues before the CDR3 end, and the germline J gene provides the missing end. This chain uses TRBV29-1 with TRBJ2-7; 8 nucleotides match TRBD1. J lost 1 base, V lost 7 bases, and 3 bases had no gene match. The germline gives CDR1 SQVTM, CDR2 ANQGSEA. This CDR3 spans 12 amino acids. The CDR3 sequence: CSGRTGSYEQYF. The sequenced part of the CDR3 DNA is TGCAGCGGCCGGACAGGGTCCTACGAG.

Regarding this clone: The read stops 3 residues short of the end of the CDR3; the missing end is completed from the germline J gene. The rearrangement links TRBV7-2 to TRBJ2-5, with D hard to call. V lost 1 base, J lost 2 bases, and 8 bases lay in between. Germline V gene lookup returns CDR1 SGHTA and CDR2 FQGNSA. The CDR3 has 14 amino acids. Incomplete CDR3 DNA: TGTGCCAGCAGCTTAGTGTCCTATCAAGAGACC. Translation gives CASSLVSYQET. The CDR3, in full, reads CASSLVSYQETQYF.

Regarding this clone: Read data end 3 residues before the CDR3 end; the end is taken from the germline J gene. The chain couples TRBV7-2 to TRBJ2-7; D is unresolved. Germline-derived CDR1 and CDR2 are SGHTA and FQGNSA. The CDR3 totals 14 residues. Trimming removed 2 bases from V and 0 bases from J, with 8 bases in between. The chain's CDR3 is CASSLMGASYEQYF. The covered CDR3 bases are TGTGCCAGCAGCTTAATGGGCGCCTCCTACGAG.

CDR3 DNA, as far as it was read: TGCGCCAGCAGCTTGGCCCCCGGGACTGATCAAGAGACC. It translates to CASSLAPGTDQET. The entire CDR3 protein reads CASSLAPGTDQETQYF. The chain uses TRBV5-1 and TRBJ2-5, with D possibly TRBD2 on 6 matching bases. The read is 3 residues too short to cover the CDR3 end, so that end is filled in from the germline J gene. The CDR3 has 16 residues. V lost 0 bases to trimming and J lost 2 bases, with 14 bases between them. CDR1 and CDR2 (germline): SGHRS, YFSETQ.

As concerns this clone: The read finishes 3 residues shy of the CDR3 end, and the germline J gene is used to complete it. The V and J genes are TRBV30 and TRBJ1-6; the D is unclear. Germline V gene lookup returns CDR1 GTSNPN and CDR2 SVGIG (reference sequence). The CDR3 is 15 amino acids. Trimming took 5 bases from V and 7 from J, leaving 18 bases between them. Partial CDR3 DNA: TGTGCCTGGGCCGGTACAGCGGTTATAAATTCACCC. This sequence encodes CAWAGTAVINSP. The full CDR3 is CAWAGTAVINSPLHF.

Remarks on this clone: The read ends 3 residues before the CDR3 terminus; that terminus is restored from the germline J gene. The chain employs TRBV7-2 and TRBJ2-4, with 8 bases that match TRBD1. The CDR3 totals 13 residues. CDR1 is SGHTA and CDR2 is FQGNSA in the germline V gene. CDR3: CASSPNRGWIQYF. CDR3 DNA (partial): TGTGCCAGCAGCCCTAACAGGGGGTGGATT.

In regard to this clone: The read ends 3 residues before the CDR3 terminus; that terminus is restored from the germline J gene. V and J are TRBV11-2 and TRBJ2-7; D might be TRBD1 (5 bases). The germline V gene encodes CDR1 SGHAT and CDR2 FQNNGV. V lost 5 bases and J 3 bases, leaving 11 bases between the germline ends. The CDR3 has 13 residues. The CDR3: CASSPDRIYEQYF. Partial CDR3 DNA: TGTGCCAGCAGCCCCGACAGAATCTACGAG.

On this clone itself: The read halts 3 residues ahead of the CDR3 end, with the missing end drawn from the germline J gene. V usage is TRBV20-1 and J usage is TRBJ2-7; D uncertain. CDR1 is DFQATT and CDR2 is SNEGSKA in the germline V gene (reference sequence). Trimming cost V 3 bases and J 5 bases, with 14 bases left between them. The CDR3 runs to 13 residues. CDR3 in amino acids: CSASQGSHNEQYF. CDR3 DNA (partial): TGCAGTGCTAGTCAAGGGTCTCATAACGAG.

As for this clone: From the germline J gene comes the end of the CDR3, since the read stops 3 residues before it. The chain joins TRBV20-1 to TRBJ2-7; D possibly corresponds to TRBD1 (6 bases). V lost 1 base and J 2 bases, leaving 15 bases between the germline ends. The CDR3 is made up of 15 amino acids. Germline CDR1 DFQATT, CDR2 SNEGSKA (reference sequence). Partial CDR3 DNA: TGCAGTGCTAGAGCCCCGGTGGGGGCGGCCTACGAG. Translating it yields CSARAPVGAAYE. The CDR3 as a whole reads CSARAPVGAAYEQYF.

A note on this clone: The read terminates 3 residues ahead of where the CDR3 ends, so the germline J gene completes it. The rearrangement uses TRBV29-1 and TRBJ1-1; 7 bases line up with TRBD1. J lost 4 bases, V lost 5 bases, and 10 bases had no gene match. This CDR3 contains 14 residues. Germline V CDR1 and CDR2: SQVTM, ANQGSEA. CDR3 bases read: TGCAGCGTTACACAGGGGCCGCGGGGCACTGAA. It encodes CSVTQGPRGTE. Given in full, the CDR3 is CSVTQGPRGTEAFF.

Comment on this clone: The read gets to within 3 residues of the CDR3 end, and the germline J gene fills in the rest. V usage is TRBV30 and J usage is TRBJ2-1, with 12 bases identical to TRBD1. CDR1 is GTSNPN, CDR2 SVGIG, per germline (reference sequence). V trimming: 3 bases; J trimming: 8 bases; junction bases outside the gene matches: 11. The CDR3 loop spans 16 amino acids. CDR3 DNA (partial): TGTGCCTGGAGGCGGGACAGGGGGCAGAAATACGATGAG. This translates into CAWRRDRGQKYDE. The complete CDR3 protein is CAWRRDRGQKYDEQFF.

Comment on this clone: The DNA ends 3 residues before the CDR3 does, and the rest of the CDR3 is filled in from the germline J gene. The chain uses TRBV5-1 and TRBJ2-1; 9 bases map to TRBD2. This CDR3 comprises 15 residues. CDR1 is SGHRS and CDR2 is YFSETQ in the germline V gene. With 0 bases clipped from V and 8 bases from J, the junction kept 6 bases outside the gene matches. The part of the CDR3 DNA that was read is TGCGCCAGCAGCTTGGGCGGGAGGGCCTGGGATGAG. It yields the protein CASSLGGRAWDE. The CDR3 in its entirety is CASSLGGRAWDEQFF.

The CDR3 loop reads CASSRDRGYGYTF. The covered CDR3 bases are TGTGCCAGCAGCCGGGACAGGGGCTATGGC. J is TRBJ1-2 and V is TRBV6-4; 10 bases align to TRBD1. The read ends 3 residues before the CDR3 terminus; that terminus is restored from the germline J gene. The germline V gene encodes CDR1 MRHNA and CDR2 SNTAGT. Losses at the gene ends were 6 bases for V and 4 bases for J; bases not matched to a gene: 2. The CDR3 extends over 13 amino acids.

As to this clone: The read finishes 3 residues shy of the CDR3 end, and the germline J gene is used to complete it. The V gene is TRBV18, the J gene TRBJ1-2, with a possible D match to TRBD1 (5 bases). Germline V gene data show CDR1 as KGHSH and CDR2 as LQKENI. V was clipped by 5 bases and J by 3 bases, with 10 bases between them. The CDR3 loop spans 13 amino acids. CDR3 sequence: CASSSDTHYGYTF. Incomplete CDR3 DNA: TGTGCCAGCTCATCGGACACCCACTATGGC.

Turning to this clone: The CDR3 end lies 3 residues beyond the end of the read and is filled in from the germline J gene. This rearrangement joins TRBV19 to TRBJ1-5; 9 positions match TRBD1. The CDR3 contains 13 residues. Trimming cost V 7 bases and J 6 bases; bases outside gene matches: 4. Germline loops: CDR1 LNHDA, CDR2 SQIVND (reference sequence). The CDR3 bases that were read are TGTGCCAGTACACAGGGGGCAGGTCAGCCC. Translated: CASTQGAGQP. The full CDR3 reads CASTQGAGQPQHF.